This is a list of T cell receptor beta chains from one sample in a study of T cells in Graves' hyperthyroidism and ophthalmopathy. Using its own MiXCR run on the multiplex PCR reads, TCRdb lists one record per CDR3 protein. The sample includes 500,000 to 650,000 distinct CDR3 sequences, 17% of them seen just once. Sequenced input: blood. The source is a woman younger than 30 with Graves' ophthalmopathy. CDR3s include the opening cysteine and the closing phenylalanine or tryptophan. Each record gives: J gene, clone size, V gene, D gene, CDR3 DNA, CDR3 protein. The D gene is left open where the match is weak. The size field is filled for only some rows; it gives once, few, many or a size class.

TRBJ1-1,many,TRBV13,-,TGTGCCAGCAGCCAACTCACTGAAGCTTTCTTT,CASSQLTEAFF
TRBJ2-7,many,TRBV20-1,TRBD2,TGCAGTGCTAGAAGTGGGCGGGGGATCTACGAGCAGTACTTC,CSARSGRGIYEQYF
TRBJ1-1,few,TRBV6-1,-,TGTGCCAGCTGGAGAGGGGGCACTGAAGCTTTCTTT,CASWRGGTEAFF
TRBJ2-7,many,TRBV9,-,TGTGCCAGCAGCGTAGCGGCAGGGGGGTTGTACGAGCAGTACTTC,CASSVAAGGLYEQYF
TRBJ1-4,many,TRBV7-8,TRBD1,TGTGCCAGCAGCAAGCAGGGGGCGCCTAGTAATGAAAAACTGTTTTTT,CASSKQGAPSNEKLFF
TRBJ2-7,many,TRBV12-3/TRBV12-4,-,TGTGCCAGCAGCATAGACAGTTCTCTGATCTACGAGCAGTACTTC,CASSIDSSLIYEQYF
TRBJ1-2,many,TRBV2,-,TGTGCCAGCAGTCTCTTGACAGACCGGGGCTACACCTTC,CASSLLTDRGYTF
TRBJ2-5,-,TRBV3-1,TRBD2,TGTGCCAGCAGCCAAATTCCGGGAGGGCCCCAGTACTTC,CASSQIPGGPQYF
TRBJ1-4,many,TRBV30,TRBD1,TGTGCCTGGAGTGTCGCCGGGACAGGCCCTTCTAATGAAAAACTGTTTTTT,CAWSVAGTGPSNEKLFF
TRBJ1-5,many,TRBV4-1,TRBD1,TGCGCCAGCAGCCAAGAGGGAGGGACAGGGACGCCCCAGCATTTT,CASSQEGGTGTPQHF
TRBJ2-7,-,TRBV2,TRBD1,TGTGCCAGCAGTAGCATCGGGACAGGGGTCGGCGGGGAGCAGTACTTC,CASSSIGTGVGGEQYF
TRBJ1-5,few,TRBV7-9,-,TGTGCCAGCAGCTTAGTAGACACCGGATTCAATCAGCCCCAGCATTTT,CASSLVDTGFNQPQHF
TRBJ1-1,many,TRBV3-1,-,TGTGCCAGCAACGATAGGAAGACCGGCTATGAAGCTTTCTTT,CASNDRKTGYEAFF
TRBJ2-3,many,TRBV11-2,-,TGTGCCAGCAGCTTATTCGGTGCAGATACGCAGTATTTT,CASSLFGADTQYF
TRBJ2-3,few,TRBV27,-,TGTGCCAGCAGTTCGGGACTTTTCACAGATACGCAGTATTTT,CASSSGLFTDTQYF
TRBJ1-4,few,TRBV5-1,-,TGCGCCAGCAGTCCCCAGGGGAGTGAAAAACTGTTTTTT,CASSPQGSEKLFF
TRBJ2-1,few,TRBV6-1,TRBD2,TGTGCCAGCAGTTATAGCGGGGGCCTCGACAATGAGCAGTTCTTC,CASSYSGGLDNEQFF
TRBJ1-2,many,TRBV12-3/TRBV12-4,-,TGTGCCAGCAGCCGAATAGGAGCCGGCGGCTACACCTTC,CASSRIGAGGYTF
TRBJ2-7,many,TRBV2,-,TGTGCCAGCAGTGAAGCCCACGGACAGTCCTACGAGCAGTACTTC,CASSEAHGQSYEQYF
TRBJ2-7,many,TRBV7-2,TRBD2,TGTGCCAGCAGCTTAGAGGGTAGCGGGATGCATAGCTCCTACGAGCAGTACTTC,CASSLEGSGMHSSYEQYF
TRBJ1-2,many,TRBV27,-,TGTGCCAGCAGTTCAAACAGTTATCTAGCAGCTAACTATGGCTACACCTTC,CASSSNSYLAANYGYTF
TRBJ2-3,few,TRBV6-1,-,TGTGCCAGCAGTGAACAGTTAGGCGGCACAGATACGCAGTATTTT,CASSEQLGGTDTQYF